These 26 T cell receptor beta chains came from one sample sequenced in a study of cytomegalovirus exposure and HLA in healthy donors. The primer mix had 60 Vbeta and 13 Jbeta primers. Sequencing used immunoSEQ multiplex PCR; TCRdb keeps in-frame clones, though not all of them. There are approximately 220,000 clones in the sample; 70% to 80% occur only once, and 1.8% lies in the top ten. Sequenced: PBMCs. All receptors derive from a woman aged 30 to 39 in good health and CMV-seronegative.

The V call is TRBV2, the J call TRBJ2-1; 13 nucleotides match TRBD2. Germline V CDR1 and CDR2: SNHLY, FYNNEI. CDR3 length equals 15 residues. The V and J ends lost 8 bases and 10 bases, in that order; junction bases with no gene match: 11. The CDR3 DNA follows: TGTGCCAGCGGGGGGAACCCGGGACTAGCGGGGGAGCAGTTCTTC. The encoded protein is CASGGNPGLAGEQFF.

This clone was picked up one time. The rearrangement links TRBV7-9 to TRBJ1-1; D unclear. The V and J ends lost 3 bases and 12 bases respectively, with 17 bases between them. Germline CDR1 SEHNR, CDR2 FQNEAQ (reference sequence). The CDR3 is 13 residues long. The CDR3 DNA reads as TGTGCCAGCAGCTTGGGTAACGGGGAGCAAACTTTCTTT. It specifies CASSLGNGEQTFF.

The chain joins TRBV5-1 to TRBJ1-2; 12 nucleotides match TRBD1. J gave up 7 bases and V 3 bases, and 7 bases lay outside the gene matches. Germline V lookup: CDR1 SGHRS, CDR2 YFSETQ. The CDR3 length is 15 residues. CDR3 bases: TGCGCCAGCAGCTCGCCGGGACAGGGGGCTGGTGGCTACACCTTC. Its translation: CASSSPGQGAGGYTF.

This clone appeared a few times. The V call is TRBV2, the J call TRBJ1-6, with D possibly matching TRBD1 (5 bases). The CDR3 extends over 13 amino acids. Germline V gene sequence: CDR1 SNHLY, CDR2 FYNNEI. Trimming pared 4 bases from V and 14 bases from J, leaving 15 bases between. The CDR3 sequence is CASSGTRRGTLHF. The CDR3, as DNA: TGTGCCAGCAGTGGAACCAGACGGGGGACCCTCCACTTT.

The chain is built from TRBV19 and TRBJ1-1; weak D call: TRBD1 (6 bases). The CDR3 is 13 amino acids. Trimming removed 5 bases at V and 10 bases at J, with 17 bases between. Germline V gene lookup returns CDR1 LNHDA and CDR2 SQIVND (reference sequence). The CDR3 coding sequence is TGTGCCAGTAGTCCGAGGGACACAACAAGAGCTTTCTTT. Amino acids: CASSPRDTTRAFF.

The chain joins TRBV11-2 to TRBJ1-1; D may be TRBD1 (6 bases). Germline values: CDR1 SGHAT, CDR2 FQNNGV. CDR3 length: 14 amino acids. The V end was cut by 5 bases, the J end by 1 base, with 11 bases between. The CDR3 DNA reads TGTGCCAGCAGCCCGGGACACGCGAACACTGAAGCTTTCTTT. Amino acid sequence: CASSPGHANTEAFF.

Worth noting for this clone: Within the sample, other DNA sequences also encode this same CDR3. The J gene is TRBJ2-1, the V gene TRBV7-6; the match to TRBD1 covers 8 bases. In germline, CDR1 is SGHVS, CDR2 FNYEAQ. This CDR3 contains 14 residues. After removal of 5 bases from V and 6 bases from J, the junction contained 6 bases not matched to a gene. CDR3 DNA sequence: TGTGCCAGCAGCCCGGACAGGGTCAGCAATGAGCAGTTCTTC. Translated, it gives CASSPDRVSNEQFF.

The V and J genes are TRBV4-2 and TRBJ2-1; 9 positions agree with TRBD2. The junction had 9 bases not matched to a gene; V was cut back by 0 bases and J by 9 bases. This CDR3 has 16 residues. The V gene's germline CDR1 is LGHNA and CDR2 YNFKEQ. DNA of the CDR3: TGTGCCAGCAGCCAAGAAAGGGCGGGAGGGCCTATTGAGCAGTTCTTC. Translation gives CASSQERAGGPIEQFF.

The sample holds a few counts of this clone. This chain connects TRBV19 to TRBJ1-2; D is uncertain. The V end was cut by 4 bases, the J end by 4 bases, with 19 bases between. CDR3 length equals 16 residues. Germline V gene sequence: CDR1 LNHDA, CDR2 SQIVND (reference sequence). The CDR3 spells CASSTDTTRSVYGYTF. In DNA, the CDR3 is TGTGCCAGTAGTACAGACACCACCCGGTCCGTCTATGGCTACACCTTC.

The rearrangement uses TRBV23-1 and TRBJ1-5; TRBD1 is a possible D gene (5 bases). TRBV23-1 is recorded as an ORF, its role being uncertain. The CDR3 consists of 14 residues. Trimming removed 8 bases at V and 5 bases at J, with 16 bases between. DNA of the CDR3: TGCGCCAGCGGGCCGGGGGGGGTTGATCAGCCCCAGCATTTT. Translated: CASGPGGVDQPQHF.

The chain is built from TRBV2 and TRBJ1-1, with TRBD1 matching over 9 bases. This CDR3 comprises 16 residues. Germline CDR1 reads SNHLY; CDR2 reads FYNNEI. With 4 bases clipped from V and 0 bases from J, the junction kept 6 bases outside the gene matches. CDR3 protein: CASSGTGGSMNTEAFF. CDR3 in DNA: TGTGCCAGCAGTGGAACAGGGGGCTCCATGAACACTGAAGCTTTCTTT.

The rearrangement uses TRBV6-5 and TRBJ1-6; the D gene is possibly TRBD1 (5 bases). Germline lookup yields CDR1 MNHEY and CDR2 SVGAGI. This CDR3 comprises 16 residues. Trimming shortened V by 2 bases and J by 9 bases, and 17 bases separated the two germline ends. The CDR3, as DNA: TGTGCCAGCAGTTACGGGGCCGCTAGGGGTTCTTCACCCCTCCACTTT. Residues: CASSYGAARGSSPLHF.

V gene TRBV6-5 combines with J gene TRBJ2-7; possibly TRBD2 for D (5 bases). Germline V gene lookup returns CDR1 MNHEY and CDR2 SVGAGI. Trimming stripped 6 bases from V and 6 bases from J, with 12 bases between. This CDR3 comprises 12 residues. CDR3 sequence (DNA): TGTGCCAGCAGGATTGGGAGCTCCGAGCAGTACTTC. Its translation is CASRIGSSEQYF.

The rearrangement uses TRBV10-3 and TRBJ1-1; D call uncertain. The CDR3 sequence is 15 residues long. Germline V CDR1 and CDR2: ENHRY, SYGVKD. V was clipped by 0 bases and J by 4 bases, with 12 bases between them. CDR3 DNA: TGTGCCATCAGTGAGTCTTCGCGGGGAGGCACTGAAGCTTTCTTT. It encodes CAISESSRGGTEAFF.

The chain employs TRBV11-2 and TRBJ2-7, with 8 bases identical to TRBD2. The V gene's germline CDR1 is SGHAT and CDR2 FQNNGV. With 5 bases clipped from V and 4 bases from J, the junction kept 10 bases outside the gene matches. The CDR3 extends over 15 amino acids. The CDR3 here is CASSDDRTSPYEQYF. The CDR3 DNA reads TGTGCCAGCAGCGATGACCGGACTAGCCCTTACGAGCAGTACTTC.

The gene calls are TRBV9 and TRBJ2-7; the D is unclear. The CDR3 covers 14 residues. Trimming removed 0 bases from V and 0 bases from J, with 7 bases in between. From germline, CDR1 is SGDLS and CDR2 YYNGEE. CDR3 protein: CASSVDHGSYEQYF. In DNA form, the CDR3 reads TGTGCCAGCAGCGTAGACCACGGCTCCTACGAGCAGTACTTC.

The chain couples TRBV30 to TRBJ2-5, with D perhaps matching TRBD2 (5 bases). CDR3 size: 15 residues. CDR1 GTSNPN and CDR2 SVGIG come from the germline V gene (reference sequence). Between the trimmed V and J ends, which lost 0 bases and 6 bases, there was a span of 17 bases. This CDR3 is CAWSVQEGSLKTQYF. The CDR3, as DNA: TGTGCCTGGAGTGTACAAGAGGGCAGTTTGAAGACCCAGTACTTC. Full variable domain (missing parts from reference TRBV30 and TRBJ2-5): SQTIHQWPATLVQPVGSPLSLECTVEGTSNPNLYWYRQAAGRGLQLLFYSVGIGQISSEVPQNLSASRPQDRQFILSSKKLLLSDSGFYLCAWSVQEGSLKTQYFGPGTRLLVL.

The V and J genes are TRBV13 and TRBJ2-7, with 10 bases lining up with TRBD2. Germline loops: CDR1 PRHDT, CDR2 FYEKMQ (reference sequence). J gave up 0 bases and V 5 bases, and 1 base lay outside the gene matches. The CDR3 runs 14 residues. For the CDR3, the DNA is TGTGCCAGCAGCGGACTAGCGGTCTCCTACGAGCAGTACTTC. Translation: CASSGLAVSYEQYF.

The chain links TRBV5-4 to TRBJ2-1, with D tentatively TRBD2 (6 bases). The CDR3 is 15 residues long. CDR1 and CDR2 from the germline V gene are SGHNT and YYREEE (reference sequence). V shed 0 bases and J shed 5 bases, with 12 bases lying between them. The CDR3, as DNA: TGTGCCAGCAGCTTGGATTTTCGGGAGAACAATGAGCAGTTCTTC. It yields the protein CASSLDFRENNEQFF.

The rearrangement uses TRBV6-6 and TRBJ1-1; weak D call: TRBD1 (6 bases). Germline CDR1 and CDR2: MNHNY and SVGAGI (reference sequence). V lost 7 bases and J lost 3, with 12 bases in between. The CDR3 loop spans 13 amino acids. The CDR3 DNA sequence: TGTGCCAGCAACATGGACAGTTACACTGAAGCTTTCTTT. Its translation is CASNMDSYTEAFF.

Turning to this clone: At one boundary the junction diverges from the germline segment, which might be a read error. The chain uses TRBV7-7 and TRBJ2-1, with TRBD2 matching 8 bases. The V gene's germline CDR1 is SSHAT and CDR2 FNYEAQ (reference sequence). The CDR3 has 15 amino acids. The DNA of the CDR3 is TGTGCTAGCAGCTTTCAGGCGGGAGGCGGAAATGAGCAGTTCTTC. Amino acid sequence: CASSFQAGGGNEQFF. Drawing the rest from reference TRBV7-7 and TRBJ2-1, the complete variable domain is GAGVSQSPRYKVTKRGQDVTLRCDPISSHATLYWYQQALGQGPEFLTYFNYEAQPDKSGLPSDRFSAERPEGSISTLTIQRTEQRDSAMYRCASSFQAGGGNEQFFGPGTRLTVL.

This clone was detected a few times. V usage is TRBV19 and J usage is TRBJ2-7; 8 bases are a match to TRBD1. After removal of 4 bases from V and 6 bases from J, the junction contained 8 bases not matched to a gene. Looked up from germline, CDR1 is LNHDA and CDR2 is SQIVND (reference sequence). This CDR3 contains 14 residues. CDR3 sequence: CASSRTGTGSEQYF. CDR3 nucleotides: TGTGCCAGTAGTAGGACAGGGACGGGCAGCGAGCAGTACTTC. The full variable domain, with the rest looked up from reference TRBV19 and TRBJ2-7, is DGGITQSPKYLFRKEGQNVTLSCEQNLNHDAMYWYRQDPGQGLRLIYYSQIVNDFQKGDIAEGYSVSREKKESFPLTVTSAQKNPTAFYLCASSRTGTGSEQYFGPGTRLTVT.

Comments on this clone: One junction end disagrees with the germline gene, perhaps due to a read error. V usage is TRBV7-7 and J usage is TRBJ2-1; TRBD1 aligns across 9 bases. CDR1 is SSHAT, CDR2 FNYEAQ, per germline (reference sequence). This CDR3 has 15 amino acids. The CDR3 region has the DNA TGTGCTAGCAGCCAAACCGTACAGGGGGCAGGTGAGCAGTTCTTC. Amino acid sequence: CASSQTVQGAGEQFF.

The V and J genes are TRBV6-5 and TRBJ1-4, with D unclear. V was cut by 2 bases and J by 8 bases, with 15 bases left in between. The CDR3 has 15 residues. Germline assignment: CDR1 MNHEY and CDR2 SVGAGI. The CDR3, as DNA: TGTGCCAGCAGTTACGGGCGGGTAAGGAAGGAAAAACTGTTTTTT. It codes for CASSYGRVRKEKLFF.

The chain recombines TRBV12-5 with TRBJ2-7, with 11 bases matching TRBD1. The CDR3 has 15 amino acids. CDR1 is LGHNT and CDR2 is FRNRAP in the germline V gene. Trimming cost V 5 bases and J 2 bases; bases outside gene matches: 5. CDR3 in amino acids: CASGKKDRGPYEQYF. The CDR3 DNA is TGTGCTAGTGGTAAAAAGGACAGGGGGCCCTACGAGCAGTACTTC. The full variable domain, completed using reference TRBV12-5 and TRBJ2-7, is DARVTQTPRHKVTEMGQEVTMRCQPILGHNTVFWYRQTMMQGLELLAYFRNRAPLDDSGMPKDRFSAEMPDATLATLKIQPSEPRDSAVYFCASGKKDRGPYEQYFGPGTRLTVT.

The sample holds a few counts of this clone. CDR3: CASSVHRGANTGELFF. The DNA of the CDR3 is TGTGCCAGCAGCGTTCACAGGGGTGCGAACACCGGGGAGCTGTTTTTT. The genes are TRBV9 and TRBJ2-2, with TRBD1 matching 7 bases. The V segment lost 2 bases and the J segment 0 bases; nucleotides outside the gene matches: 4. The CDR3 runs to 16 residues. CDR1 SGDLS and CDR2 YYNGEE come from the germline V gene.